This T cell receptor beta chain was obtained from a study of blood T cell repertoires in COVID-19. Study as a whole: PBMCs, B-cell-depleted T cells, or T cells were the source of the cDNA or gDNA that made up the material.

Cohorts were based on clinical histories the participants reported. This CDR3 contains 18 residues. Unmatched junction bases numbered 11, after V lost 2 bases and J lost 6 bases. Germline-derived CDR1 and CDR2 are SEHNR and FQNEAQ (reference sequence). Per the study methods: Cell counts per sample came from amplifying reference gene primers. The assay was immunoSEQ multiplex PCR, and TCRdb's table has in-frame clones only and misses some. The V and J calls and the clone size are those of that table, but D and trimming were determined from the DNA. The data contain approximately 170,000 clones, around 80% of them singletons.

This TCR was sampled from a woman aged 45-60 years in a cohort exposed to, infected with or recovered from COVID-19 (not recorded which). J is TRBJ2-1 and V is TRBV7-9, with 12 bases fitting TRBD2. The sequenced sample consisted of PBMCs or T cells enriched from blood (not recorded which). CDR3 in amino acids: CASSLTLAGGPFVNEQFF. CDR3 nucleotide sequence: TGTGCCAGCAGCTTAACTCTAGCGGGAGGGCCGTTCGTCAATGAGCAGTTCTTC.